These 15 T cell receptor beta chains came from one sample sequenced in a study of cytomegalovirus exposure and HLA in healthy donors. This table comes from immunoSEQ multiplex PCR, and its TCRdb copy is limited to in-frame clones, with some not included. The data hold about 110,000 clones, with about 88% observed a single time. The specimen was PBMCs. Every receptor here comes from a woman between 18 and 29 years old in good health and CMV-seropositive.

This clone was counted between two and nine times. V and J are TRBV7-9 and TRBJ2-7, with D perhaps TRBD1 (5 bases). Trimming shortened V by 2 bases and J by 2 bases, and 7 bases separated the two germline ends. CDR1 and CDR2 from the germline V gene are SEHNR and FQNEAQ (reference sequence). The CDR3 has 13 residues. Here the CDR3 DNA reads TGTGCCAGCAGCTTATCAGGGCCCTACGAGCAGTACGTC. Amino acid sequence: CASSLSGPYEQYV.

The chain is built from TRBV28 and TRBJ2-2, with D hard to call. This CDR3 region has 13 residues. Deletions cut 3 bases from V and 4 bases from J, with 6 bases between. From germline, CDR1 is MDHEN and CDR2 SYDVKM. The CDR3, as DNA: TGTGCCAGCAGTTTTTTGCGCACCGGGGAGCTGTTTTTT. Amino acid sequence: CASSFLRTGELFF.

The CDR3 region has the DNA TGTGCCAGCCTGCGGAGCAATCAGCCCCAGCATTTT. As protein: CASLRSNQPQHF. V usage is TRBV28 and J usage is TRBJ1-5; D unclear. V was clipped by 8 bases and J by 1 base, with 6 bases between them. The germline CDR1 and CDR2 sequences are MDHEN and SYDVKM. The CDR3 runs to 12 residues.

This clone has a single count. The V and J genes are TRBV10-3 and TRBJ2-3; TRBD2 matches 9 bases. J was trimmed by 5 bases and V by 10 bases; bases with no gene match: 16. Germline CDR1 and CDR2: ENHRY and SYGVKD. This CDR3 spans 16 amino acids. CDR3 sequence: CATAGAGGARGDTQYF. The CDR3 DNA follows: TGTGCCACGGCTGGAGCGGGGGGCGCCAGGGGAGATACGCAGTATTTT.

This clone was counted a single time. CDR3 region: CASSSGTGRGETQYF. CDR3 DNA sequence: TGTGCCAGTAGTTCCGGGACAGGGAGAGGAGAGACCCAGTACTTC. The genes are TRBV19 and TRBJ2-5, with TRBD1 matching over 9 bases. The CDR3 consists of 15 residues. Germline V gives CDR1 LNHDA, CDR2 SQIVND (reference sequence). V lost 5 bases to trimming and J lost 4 bases; unmatched junction nucleotides: 8.

This clone turned up a few times. J is TRBJ1-1 and V is TRBV19; possibly TRBD1 for D (6 bases). The germline V and J ends were trimmed by 7 bases and 5 bases, with 8 bases remaining between them. The CDR3 extends over 11 amino acids. CDR1 and CDR2 from the germline V gene are LNHDA and SQIVND (reference sequence). In nucleotides, the CDR3 is TGTGCCAGTAAGCAGGGGACTGAAGCTTTCTTT. It encodes CASKQGTEAFF.

V usage is TRBV28 and J usage is TRBJ2-7; 7 positions agree with TRBD2. V was clipped by 1 base and J by 2 bases; unmatched bases: 5. This CDR3 region has 15 residues. The germline V gene encodes CDR1 MDHEN and CDR2 SYDVKM. The CDR3 DNA reads TGTGCCAGCAGTTTATCGGGGGGAGCCACCTACGAGCAGTACTTC. Its protein product is CASSLSGGATYEQYF.

The gene calls are TRBV6-5 and TRBJ1-6; D remains unclear. The V gene's germline CDR1 is MNHEY and CDR2 SVGAGI. V lost 2 bases to trimming and J lost 12 bases, with 11 bases between them. The CDR3 has 13 residues. CDR3 in DNA: TGTGCCAGCAGTTACAGTAGCGGAGTACCCCTCCACTTT. As protein: CASSYSSGVPLHF.

This chain links TRBV6-1 with TRBJ2-3; 10 bases are a match to TRBD1. The trim removed 6 bases at V and 4 bases at J, leaving 7 bases unmatched. The CDR3 sequence is 15 residues long. The V gene's germline CDR1 is MNHNS and CDR2 SASEGT. CDR3 nucleotides: TGTGCCAGCAGAACCGGGACAGGGGTTTCAGATACGCAGTATTTT. It is translated as CASRTGTGVSDTQYF.

The chain couples TRBV11-2 to TRBJ2-5, with TRBD1 matching over 7 bases. Germline trimming cut 8 bases from V and 2 bases from J; bases unmatched to any gene: 8. Germline V CDR1 and CDR2: SGHAT, FQNNGV. The CDR3 consists of 14 residues. Written as DNA, the CDR3 is TGTGCCAGCCATGGGGCAGGGGGACAAGAGACCCAGTACTTC. Its protein product is CASHGAGGQETQYF. Full variable domain (missing parts from reference TRBV11-2 and TRBJ2-5): EAGVAQSPRYKIIEKRQSVAFWCNPISGHATLYWYQQILGQGPKLLIQFQNNGVVDDSQLPKDRFSAERLKGVDSTLKIQPAKLEDSAVYLCASHGAGGQETQYFGPGTRLLVL.

The chain is built from TRBV6-1 and TRBJ2-5, with TRBD1 as a possible D gene (5 bases). CDR3 length: 14 amino acids. CDR1 and CDR2 from the germline V gene are MNHNS and SASEGT. Trimming cost V 1 base and J 3 bases, with 9 bases left between them. CDR3 coding DNA: TGTGCCAGCAGTGAAGGGCCCAGGGAAGAGACCCAGTACTTC. Translated, it gives CASSEGPREETQYF.

The chain has TRBV10-3 and TRBJ2-2, with TRBD2 matching over 7 bases. Losses at the gene ends were 2 bases for V and 6 bases for J; bases not matched to a gene: 6. From germline, CDR1 is ENHRY and CDR2 SYGVKD. This CDR3 spans 15 amino acids. CDR3 sequence (DNA): TGTGCCATCAGTGAGCTCGGGACTACCTCCGGGGAGCTGTTTTTT. Protein product: CAISELGTTSGELFF.

This sequence joins TRBV18 and TRBJ2-2; 7 bases map to TRBD2. CDR1 is KGHSH and CDR2 is LQKENI in the germline V gene. With V trimmed by 2 bases and J by 6 bases, 12 bases remained unmatched. This CDR3 region has 17 residues. The CDR3 region is CASSPGFGLGVAGELFF. The CDR3 DNA follows: TGTGCCAGCTCACCAGGATTCGGACTAGGGGTAGCCGGGGAGCTGTTTTTT.

The chain joins TRBV2 to TRBJ2-5, with 9 bases fitting TRBD2. The CDR3 extends over 14 amino acids. V dropped 7 bases and J dropped 2; count of bases not matched to a gene: 5. CDR1 and CDR2 (germline): SNHLY, FYNNEI. DNA for the CDR3: TGTGCCAGCATACTAGCGGGCATACAAGAGACCCAGTACTTC. Protein product: CASILAGIQETQYF.

V and J are TRBV6-5 and TRBJ1-6, with D possibly TRBD1 on 6 matching bases. Germline V gene lookup returns CDR1 MNHEY and CDR2 SVGAGI. The CDR3 has 15 amino acids. Trimming took 2 bases from V and 10 from J, leaving 15 bases between them. The CDR3 here is CASSYLGGRNSPLHF. CDR3 DNA sequence: TGTGCCAGCAGTTACCTAGGGGGTAGGAACTCACCCCTCCACTTT.